The present TCR beta chain was sequenced within a study of T cell responses to AZD1222 COVID-19 vaccine. Points from the study as a whole: At study baseline, merely six AZD1222 recipients were seropositive. Clonal diversity was possibly underestimated; the donors were predominantly white British and more often female. Nearly half of spike-specific TCRs reportedly go after variant regions that carry no mutations. Elevations in Spike-specific TCR breadth and depth followed administration of two AZD1222 doses.

V was pared by 2 bases and J by 5 bases, with 3 bases of the junction left unmatched. Germline-derived CDR1 and CDR2 are MNHEY and SMNVEV (reference sequence). The CDR3 contains 14 residues. Comments on this clone: As yet, its antigen is unknown.

TCRdb keeps only in-frame clones here, not all; method: immunoSEQ multiplex PCR. The sample lists around 95,000 clones; about nine tenths were seen once. The receptor was derived from an adult in good health. The V call is TRBV27, the J call TRBJ1-1, with 9 nucleotides matching TRBD1. Sample: peripheral blood, taken on day 0 of AZD1222 vaccination. The CDR3 DNA follows: TGTGCCAGCAGTTTAACAGGGGGCCGAACTGAAGCTTTCTTT. Translating gives CASSLTGGRTEAFF.